The rows below give T cell receptor beta chains drawn from one sample of a study of response to subunit inactivated influenza vaccine. TCRdb ran MiXCR on the RT-PCR reads and lists one entry per CDR3 protein. Of approximately 700,000 distinct CDR3 sequences listed, 11% to 15% were seen once; the top ten hold 6.5% to 8.5%. The sample was PBMCs from blood, taken 14 to 15 days before vaccination. Every receptor here comes from a man aged 50-60 years who received an inactivated influenza vaccine. Both conserved end residues are part of each CDR3. Each record gives: D gene, clone size, V gene, J gene, CDR3 protein, CDR3 DNA. The D gene is left open where the match is weak. Where a row states a size, it is once, few, many or the class of an expanded clone; other rows omit it.

d_call: -
clone_size: few
v_call: TRBV10-3
j_call: TRBJ2-6
cdr3_aa: CAISESGISGANVLTF
cdr3_nt: TGTGCCATCAGTGAGTCAGGCATATCTGGGGCCAACGTCCTGACTTTC

d_call: -
clone_size: few
v_call: TRBV4-2
j_call: TRBJ2-5
cdr3_aa: CASSQDGTRGETQYF
cdr3_nt: TGTGCCAGCAGCCAAGACGGAACCCGAGGGGAGACCCAGTACTTC

d_call: -
clone_size: -
v_call: TRBV3-1
j_call: TRBJ2-5
cdr3_aa: CASSRDGTLRETQYF
cdr3_nt: TGTGCCAGCAGCCGAGACGGGACGCTGCGAGAGACCCAGTACTTC

d_call: TRBD2
clone_size: -
v_call: TRBV2
j_call: TRBJ2-3
cdr3_aa: CAFSKLAGGNSGTDTQYF
cdr3_nt: TGTGCCTTCAGTAAACTAGCGGGAGGGAATTCGGGCACAGATACGCAGTATTTT

d_call: -
clone_size: -
v_call: TRBV2
j_call: TRBJ2-7
cdr3_aa: CASSEPTGRTYEQYF
cdr3_nt: TGTGCCAGCAGTGAACCGACAGGGAGGACCTACGAGCAGTACTTC

d_call: -
clone_size: few
v_call: TRBV14
j_call: TRBJ2-6
cdr3_aa: CASSQVGFGANVLTF
cdr3_nt: TGTGCCAGCAGCCAAGTAGGGTTCGGGGCCAACGTCCTGACTTTC

d_call: -
clone_size: -
v_call: TRBV10-3
j_call: TRBJ2-7
cdr3_aa: CAINPGPSYEQYF
cdr3_nt: TGTGCCATCAACCCCGGGCCCTCCTACGAGCAGTACTTC

d_call: -
clone_size: many
v_call: TRBV29-1
j_call: TRBJ1-2
cdr3_aa: CSGGHANYGYTF
cdr3_nt: TGCAGCGGGGGACATGCTAACTATGGCTACACCTTC

d_call: -
clone_size: -
v_call: TRBV6-5
j_call: TRBJ2-2
cdr3_aa: CASSYPAGQSTGELFF
cdr3_nt: TGTGCCAGCAGTTACCCTGCGGGGCAGTCCACCGGGGAGCTGTTTTTT

d_call: TRBD2
clone_size: few
v_call: TRBV7-9
j_call: TRBJ2-1
cdr3_aa: CASTSPGLSLYNEQFF
cdr3_nt: TGTGCCAGCACGTCACCGGGACTAAGCCTCTACAATGAGCAGTTCTTC

d_call: -
clone_size: few
v_call: TRBV5-1
j_call: TRBJ1-4
cdr3_aa: CASSRDATNEKLFF
cdr3_nt: TGCGCCAGCAGCCGGGATGCAACTAATGAAAAACTGTTTTTT

d_call: -
clone_size: -
v_call: TRBV7-9
j_call: TRBJ2-5
cdr3_aa: CASSLGTKSPGETQYF
cdr3_nt: TGTGCCAGCAGCTTAGGGACGAAATCTCCGGGGGAGACCCAGTACTTC

d_call: TRBD1
clone_size: few
v_call: TRBV3-1
j_call: TRBJ1-6
cdr3_aa: CASSQDGGTGRNSPLHF
cdr3_nt: TGTGCCAGCAGCCAAGACGGGGGGACAGGGCGGAATTCACCCCTCCACTTT

d_call: -
clone_size: -
v_call: TRBV28
j_call: TRBJ1-2
cdr3_aa: CASSPPLGSYTF
cdr3_nt: TGTGCCAGCAGTCCCCCCCTGGGCAGCTACACCTTC

d_call: TRBD1
clone_size: -
v_call: TRBV6-1
j_call: TRBJ2-1
cdr3_aa: CASSPTGGLYNEQFF
cdr3_nt: TGTGCCAGCAGTCCGACAGGGGGCCTTTACAATGAGCAGTTCTTC

d_call: TRBD1
clone_size: few
v_call: TRBV2
j_call: TRBJ2-1
cdr3_aa: CASSTTGGHYNEQFF
cdr3_nt: TGTGCCAGCAGTACAACAGGGGGGCACTACAATGAGCAGTTCTTC

d_call: -
clone_size: -
v_call: TRBV12-3/TRBV12-4
j_call: TRBJ2-4
cdr3_aa: CASSFQSSRNIQYF
cdr3_nt: TGTGCCAGCAGTTTTCAATCGTCTAGAAACATTCAGTACTTC

d_call: TRBD1
clone_size: -
v_call: TRBV2
j_call: TRBJ2-2
cdr3_aa: CASSEAPGQGNTGELFF
cdr3_nt: TGTGCCAGCAGTGAAGCGCCGGGACAGGGGAACACCGGGGAGCTGTTTTTT

d_call: -
clone_size: few
v_call: TRBV29-1
j_call: TRBJ2-5
cdr3_aa: CSVEDGSWETQYF
cdr3_nt: TGCAGCGTTGAAGATGGCTCTTGGGAGACCCAGTACTTC

d_call: -
clone_size: -
v_call: TRBV7-2
j_call: TRBJ1-4
cdr3_aa: CASSLGYQGEKLFF
cdr3_nt: TGTGCCAGCAGCTTAGGATATCAGGGGGAAAAACTGTTTTTT

d_call: TRBD1
clone_size: few
v_call: TRBV15
j_call: TRBJ1-5
cdr3_aa: CATSTGTANQPQHF
cdr3_nt: TGTGCCACCAGCACCGGGACAGCGAATCAGCCCCAGCATTTT

d_call: -
clone_size: -
v_call: TRBV28
j_call: TRBJ2-5
cdr3_aa: CASSSPGHKYQETQYF
cdr3_nt: TGTGCCAGCAGTTCTCCGGGACACAAGTATCAAGAGACCCAGTACTTC

d_call: -
clone_size: few
v_call: TRBV4-3
j_call: TRBJ2-7
cdr3_aa: CASSQGTGSGYEQYF
cdr3_nt: TGCGCCAGCAGCCAAGGAACAGGGTCAGGGTACGAGCAGTACTTC

d_call: TRBD2
clone_size: few
v_call: TRBV15
j_call: TRBJ2-3
cdr3_aa: CATSRDYGSDTQYF
cdr3_nt: TGTGCCACCAGTCGGGACTACGGCTCGGATACGCAGTATTTT

d_call: TRBD2
clone_size: few
v_call: TRBV13
j_call: TRBJ2-5
cdr3_aa: CASSPVGGKETQYF
cdr3_nt: TGTGCCAGCAGCCCGGTCGGGGGGAAAGAGACCCAGTACTTC

d_call: -
clone_size: -
v_call: TRBV5-1
j_call: TRBJ2-7
cdr3_aa: CASSLGGGPTSEQYF
cdr3_nt: TGCGCCAGCAGCTTGGGGGGTGGTCCTACTAGCGAGCAGTACTTC

d_call: TRBD2
clone_size: -
v_call: TRBV10-3
j_call: TRBJ2-3
cdr3_aa: CAISPQLAGAWDTQYF
cdr3_nt: TGTGCCATCAGTCCCCAACTAGCGGGAGCTTGGGATACGCAGTATTTT

d_call: -
clone_size: few
v_call: TRBV7-6
j_call: TRBJ2-6
cdr3_aa: CASSFSLRGSGANVLTF
cdr3_nt: TGTGCCAGCAGCTTTTCACTCCGAGGCTCTGGGGCCAACGTCCTGACTTTC

d_call: -
clone_size: medium-sized
v_call: TRBV14
j_call: TRBJ2-5
cdr3_aa: CASSQDGYETQYF
cdr3_nt: TGTGCCAGCAGCCAAGATGGGTACGAGACCCAGTACTTC

d_call: -
clone_size: few
v_call: TRBV9
j_call: TRBJ2-5
cdr3_aa: CASSADWAQETQYF
cdr3_nt: TGTGCCAGCAGCGCGGACTGGGCCCAAGAGACCCAGTACTTC

d_call: -
clone_size: few
v_call: TRBV20-1
j_call: TRBJ1-5
cdr3_aa: CSASRGTGQPQHF
cdr3_nt: TGCAGTGCTAGTCGCGGGACCGGTCAGCCCCAGCATTTT

d_call: -
clone_size: -
v_call: TRBV29-1
j_call: TRBJ1-2
cdr3_aa: CSVTNRAVDGYTF
cdr3_nt: TGCAGCGTAACCAACCGGGCAGTCGATGGCTACACCTTC

d_call: TRBD2
clone_size: few
v_call: TRBV3-1
j_call: TRBJ2-3
cdr3_aa: CASSPVTSGVRTDTQYF
cdr3_nt: TGTGCCAGCAGCCCGGTGACTAGCGGGGTCCGCACAGATACGCAGTATTTT

d_call: -
clone_size: few
v_call: TRBV9
j_call: TRBJ2-1
cdr3_aa: CASSVGPSGEQFF
cdr3_nt: TGTGCCAGCAGCGTAGGCCCCTCCGGTGAGCAGTTCTTC

d_call: TRBD1
clone_size: few
v_call: TRBV4-3
j_call: TRBJ2-7
cdr3_aa: CASSQEGQGAYEQYF
cdr3_nt: TGCGCCAGCAGCCAGGAGGGACAGGGGGCCTACGAGCAGTACTTC

d_call: -
clone_size: -
v_call: TRBV12-3/TRBV12-4
j_call: TRBJ2-1
cdr3_aa: CASSYGTAGGNEQFF
cdr3_nt: TGTGCCAGCAGTTACGGGACTGCGGGTGGCAATGAGCAGTTCTTC

d_call: -
clone_size: -
v_call: TRBV20-1
j_call: TRBJ2-7
cdr3_aa: CSAPIGQGRYEQYF
cdr3_nt: TGCAGTGCTCCAATAGGGCAGGGGAGATACGAGCAGTACTTC

d_call: -
clone_size: many
v_call: TRBV6-2/TRBV6-3
j_call: TRBJ1-2
cdr3_aa: CASSFQGNLGYTF
cdr3_nt: TGTGCCAGCAGTTTCCAGGGAAATCTCGGCTACACCTTC

d_call: TRBD2
clone_size: many
v_call: TRBV20-1
j_call: TRBJ2-2
cdr3_aa: CSARDGLAGANTGELFF
cdr3_nt: TGCAGTGCTAGAGATGGACTAGCGGGAGCGAACACCGGGGAGCTGTTTTTT

d_call: -
clone_size: many
v_call: TRBV11-2
j_call: TRBJ2-5
cdr3_aa: CASLPRSSGETQYF
cdr3_nt: TGTGCCAGCCTGCCGAGAAGTTCAGGAGAGACCCAGTACTTC

d_call: -
clone_size: -
v_call: TRBV12-3/TRBV12-4
j_call: TRBJ2-5
cdr3_aa: CASTPRTGLLETQYF
cdr3_nt: TGTGCCAGCACCCCGAGGACAGGACTATTAGAGACCCAGTACTTC

d_call: -
clone_size: many
v_call: TRBV7-9
j_call: TRBJ2-7
cdr3_aa: CASSFDKSSYEQYF
cdr3_nt: TGTGCCAGCAGCTTTGACAAGAGCTCCTACGAGCAGTACTTC

d_call: -
clone_size: many
v_call: TRBV7-9
j_call: TRBJ2-7
cdr3_aa: CASTLDPSYEQYF
cdr3_nt: TGTGCCAGCACCCTAGACCCCTCTTACGAGCAGTACTTC

d_call: -
clone_size: few
v_call: TRBV5-1
j_call: TRBJ2-5
cdr3_aa: CASSLGSRGSETQYF
cdr3_nt: TGCGCCAGCAGCTTGGGGTCGAGAGGGTCGGAGACCCAGTACTTC

d_call: -
clone_size: -
v_call: TRBV5-1
j_call: TRBJ2-7
cdr3_aa: CASSFDRIYEQYF
cdr3_nt: TGCGCCAGCAGTTTCGACAGGATCTACGAGCAGTACTTC

d_call: -
clone_size: -
v_call: TRBV15
j_call: TRBJ2-5
cdr3_aa: CATSRVPGSETQYF
cdr3_nt: TGTGCCACCAGCAGAGTCCCGGGATCAGAGACCCAGTACTTC

d_call: TRBD1
clone_size: few
v_call: TRBV4-1
j_call: TRBJ1-1
cdr3_aa: CASSQEGQGMVAFF
cdr3_nt: TGCGCCAGCAGCCAAGAGGGACAGGGGATGGTGGCTTTCTTT